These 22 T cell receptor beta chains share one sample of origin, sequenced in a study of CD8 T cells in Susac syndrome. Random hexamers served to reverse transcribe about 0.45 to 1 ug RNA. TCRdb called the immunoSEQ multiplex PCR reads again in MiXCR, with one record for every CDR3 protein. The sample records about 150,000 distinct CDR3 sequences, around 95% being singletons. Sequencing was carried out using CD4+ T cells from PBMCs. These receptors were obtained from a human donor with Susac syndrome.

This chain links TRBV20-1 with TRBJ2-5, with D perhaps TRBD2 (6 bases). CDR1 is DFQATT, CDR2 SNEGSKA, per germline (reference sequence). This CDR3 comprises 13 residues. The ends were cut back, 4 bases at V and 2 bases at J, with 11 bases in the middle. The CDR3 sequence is CSAKRVAQETQYF. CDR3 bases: TGCAGTGCTAAGCGGGTGGCGCAAGAGACCCAGTACTTC.

The CDR3 DNA is TGTGCCAGCAGTTTTGGAGGCCCCTACGAGCAGTACTTC. Protein: CASSFGGPYEQYF. The chain has TRBV12-3 or TRBV12-4 and TRBJ2-7; maybe TRBD2 (5 bases). V dropped 3 bases and J dropped 2 bases, with 8 bases sitting between them. The CDR3 extends over 13 amino acids.

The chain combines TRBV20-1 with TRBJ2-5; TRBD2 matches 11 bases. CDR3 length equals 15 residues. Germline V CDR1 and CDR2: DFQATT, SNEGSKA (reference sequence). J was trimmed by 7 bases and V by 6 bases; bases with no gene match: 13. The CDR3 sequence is CSAAPSGRTEGTQYF. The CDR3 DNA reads TGCAGTGCCGCCCCTAGCGGGAGGACAGAGGGGACCCAGTACTTC.

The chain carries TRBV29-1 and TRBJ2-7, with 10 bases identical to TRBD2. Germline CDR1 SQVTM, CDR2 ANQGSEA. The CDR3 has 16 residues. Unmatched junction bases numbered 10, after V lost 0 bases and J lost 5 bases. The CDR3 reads CSVEDFTLAGVHEQYF. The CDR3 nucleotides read TGCAGCGTTGAAGATTTTACGCTAGCGGGAGTCCACGAGCAGTACTTC.

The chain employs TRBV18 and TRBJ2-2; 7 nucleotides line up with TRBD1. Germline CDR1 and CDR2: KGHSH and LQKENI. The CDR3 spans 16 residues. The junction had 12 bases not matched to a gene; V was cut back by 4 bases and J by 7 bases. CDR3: CASSRDHRRQGGELFF. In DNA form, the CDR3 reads TGTGCCAGCTCACGAGATCACAGGAGACAGGGCGGGGAGCTGTTTTTT.

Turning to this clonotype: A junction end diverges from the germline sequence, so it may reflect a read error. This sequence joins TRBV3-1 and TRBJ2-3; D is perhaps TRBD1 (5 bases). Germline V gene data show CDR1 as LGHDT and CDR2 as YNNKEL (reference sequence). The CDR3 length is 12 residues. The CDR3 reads CASSQGQSGYFF. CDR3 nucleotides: TGTGCCAGCAGCCAAGGACAGTCCGGGTACTTCTTT.

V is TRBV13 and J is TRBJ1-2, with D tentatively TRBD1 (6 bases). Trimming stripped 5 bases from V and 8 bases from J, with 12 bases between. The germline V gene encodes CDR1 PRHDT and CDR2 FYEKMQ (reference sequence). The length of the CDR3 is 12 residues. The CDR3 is CASSTQGRGYTF. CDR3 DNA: TGTGCCAGCAGCACTCAGGGGAGAGGCTACACCTTC.

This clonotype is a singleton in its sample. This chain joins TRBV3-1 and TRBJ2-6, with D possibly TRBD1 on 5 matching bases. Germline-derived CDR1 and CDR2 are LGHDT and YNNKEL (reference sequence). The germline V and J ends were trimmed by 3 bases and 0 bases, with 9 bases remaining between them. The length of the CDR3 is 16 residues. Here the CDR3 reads CASSHAQGSGANVLTF. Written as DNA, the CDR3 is TGTGCCAGCAGCCACGCCCAGGGCTCTGGGGCCAACGTCCTGACTTTC.

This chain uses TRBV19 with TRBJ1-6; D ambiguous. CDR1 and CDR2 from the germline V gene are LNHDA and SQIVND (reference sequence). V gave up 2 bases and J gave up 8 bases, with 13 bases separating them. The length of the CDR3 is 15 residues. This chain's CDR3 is CASSIPPAHHSPLHF. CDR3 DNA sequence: TGTGCCAGTAGTATACCTCCGGCCCACCATTCACCCCTCCACTTT. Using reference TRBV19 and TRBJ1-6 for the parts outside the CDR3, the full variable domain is DGGITQSPKYLFRKEGQNVTLSCEQNLNHDAMYWYRQDPGQGLRLIYYSQIVNDFQKGDIAEGYSVSREKKESFPLTVTSAQKNPTAFYLCASSIPPAHHSPLHFGNGTRLTVT.

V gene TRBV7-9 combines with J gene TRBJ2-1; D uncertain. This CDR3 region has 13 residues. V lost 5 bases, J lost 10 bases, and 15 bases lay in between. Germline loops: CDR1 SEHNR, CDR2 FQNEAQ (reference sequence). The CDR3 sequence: CASSLDPVGEQFF. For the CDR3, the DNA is TGTGCCAGCAGCCTCGACCCGGTAGGGGAGCAGTTCTTC.

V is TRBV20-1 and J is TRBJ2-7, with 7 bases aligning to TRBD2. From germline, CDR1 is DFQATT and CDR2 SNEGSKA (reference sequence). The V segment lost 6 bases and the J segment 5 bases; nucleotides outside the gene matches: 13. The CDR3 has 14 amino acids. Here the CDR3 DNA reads TGCAGTGCGAGAAAAGCGGGATCGATCGACGAGCAGTACTTC. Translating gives CSARKAGSIDEQYF.

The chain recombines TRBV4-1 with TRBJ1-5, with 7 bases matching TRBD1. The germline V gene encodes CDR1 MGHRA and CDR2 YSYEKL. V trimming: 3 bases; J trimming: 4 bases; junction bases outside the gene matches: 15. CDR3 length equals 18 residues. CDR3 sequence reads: CASSHPSTGTGANQPQHF. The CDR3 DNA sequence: TGCGCCAGCAGCCACCCTTCGACGGGTACAGGGGCTAATCAGCCCCAGCATTTT.

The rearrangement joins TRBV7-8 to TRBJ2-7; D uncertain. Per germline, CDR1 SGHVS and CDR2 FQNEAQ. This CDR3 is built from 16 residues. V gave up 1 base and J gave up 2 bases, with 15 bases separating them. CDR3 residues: CASSLGGAGSTYEQYF. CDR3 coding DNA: TGTGCCAGCAGCTTAGGTGGCGCAGGCAGCACCTACGAGCAGTACTTC.

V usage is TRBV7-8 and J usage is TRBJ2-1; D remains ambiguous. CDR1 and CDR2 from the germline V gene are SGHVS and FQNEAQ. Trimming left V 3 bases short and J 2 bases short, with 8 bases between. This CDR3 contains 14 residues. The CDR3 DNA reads TGTGCCAGCAGCTTCCGCCGAACCTACAATGAGCAGTTCTTC. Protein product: CASSFRRTYNEQFF. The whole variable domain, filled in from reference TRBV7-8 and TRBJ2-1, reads GAGVSQSPRYKVAKRGQDVALRCDPISGHVSLFWYQQALGQGPEFLTYFQNEAQLDKSGLPSDRFFAERPEGSVSTLKIQRTQQEDSAVYLCASSFRRTYNEQFFGPGTRLTVL.

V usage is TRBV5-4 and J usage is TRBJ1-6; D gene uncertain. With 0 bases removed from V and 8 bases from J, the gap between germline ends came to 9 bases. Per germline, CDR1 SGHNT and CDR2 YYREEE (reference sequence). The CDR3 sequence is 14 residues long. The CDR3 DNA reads TGTGCCAGCAGCTTGGAACGGGGTGATTCACCCCTCCACTTT. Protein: CASSLERGDSPLHF.

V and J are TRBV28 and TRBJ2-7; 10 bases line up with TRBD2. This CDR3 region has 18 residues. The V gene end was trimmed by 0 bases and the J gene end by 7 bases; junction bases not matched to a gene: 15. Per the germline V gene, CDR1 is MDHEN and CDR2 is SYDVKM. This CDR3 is CASSLWASGSRSTGEQYF. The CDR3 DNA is TGTGCCAGCAGTTTATGGGCTAGCGGGAGTAGGTCTACGGGGGAGCAGTACTTC.

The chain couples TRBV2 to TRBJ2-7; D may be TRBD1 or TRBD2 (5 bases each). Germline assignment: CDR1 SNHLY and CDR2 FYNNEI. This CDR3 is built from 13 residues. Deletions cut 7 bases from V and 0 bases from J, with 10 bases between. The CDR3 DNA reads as TGTGCCAGCAATCCGGGACGCTCCTACGAGCAGTACTTC. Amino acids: CASNPGRSYEQYF.

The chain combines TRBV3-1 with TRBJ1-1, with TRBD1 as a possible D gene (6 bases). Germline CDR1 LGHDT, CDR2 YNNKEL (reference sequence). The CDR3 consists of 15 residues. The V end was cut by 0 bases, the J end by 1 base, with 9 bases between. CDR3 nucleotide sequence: TGTGCCAGCAGCCAAGAGGGGGCCTGGAACACTGAAGCTTTCTTT. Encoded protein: CASSQEGAWNTEAFF.

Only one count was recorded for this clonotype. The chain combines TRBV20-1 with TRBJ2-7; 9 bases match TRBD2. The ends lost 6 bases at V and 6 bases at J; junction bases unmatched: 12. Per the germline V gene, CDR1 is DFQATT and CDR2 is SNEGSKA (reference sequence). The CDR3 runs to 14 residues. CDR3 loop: CSARKGLARSEQYF. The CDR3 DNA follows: TGCAGTGCCCGGAAGGGACTAGCTCGATCCGAGCAGTACTTC.

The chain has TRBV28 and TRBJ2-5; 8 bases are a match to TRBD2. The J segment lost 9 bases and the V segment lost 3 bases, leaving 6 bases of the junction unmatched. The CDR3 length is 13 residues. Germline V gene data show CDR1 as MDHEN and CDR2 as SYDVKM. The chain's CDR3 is CASSFRGREAQYF. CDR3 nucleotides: TGTGCCAGCAGTTTTCGGGGGCGGGAGGCCCAGTACTTC.

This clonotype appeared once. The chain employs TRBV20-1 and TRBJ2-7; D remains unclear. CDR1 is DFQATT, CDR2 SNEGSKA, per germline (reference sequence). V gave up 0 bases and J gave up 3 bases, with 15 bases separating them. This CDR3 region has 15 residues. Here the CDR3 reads CSARESLSGLYEQYF. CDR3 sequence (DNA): TGCAGTGCTAGAGAGTCCCTCTCCGGGCTCTACGAGCAGTACTTC.

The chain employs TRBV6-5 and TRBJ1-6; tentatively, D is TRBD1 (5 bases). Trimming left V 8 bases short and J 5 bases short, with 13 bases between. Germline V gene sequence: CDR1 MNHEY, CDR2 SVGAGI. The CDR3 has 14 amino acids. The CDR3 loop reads CASGGRENNSPLHF. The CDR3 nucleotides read TGTGCCAGCGGGGGACGAGAAAATAATTCACCCCTCCACTTT.